The sequence of this TCR beta chain was determined in a study of blood T cell repertoires in COVID-19. Here immunoSEQ multiplex PCR was the method, and the copy in TCRdb shows in-frame clones only, minus some. The table records hundreds of thousands of clones, 84% of them present only once. From germline, CDR1 is DFQATT and CDR2 SNEGSKA (reference sequence). This CDR3 is 11 amino acids long. Between the trimmed V and J ends, which lost 1 base and 5 bases, there was a span of 5 bases. This receptor was identified in a man aged 25 to 40 with acute COVID-19. Sequencing was done on a sample of PBMCs or T cells enriched from blood (not recorded which). The genes are TRBV20-1 and TRBJ2-5, with unresolved D. Written as DNA, the CDR3 is TGCAGTGCTAGAGGGGCTGAGACCCAGTACTTC. Translated, it gives CSARGAETQYF.